This T cell receptor (beta chain) is from a study of T-cell memory formation after mild COVID-19. V was shortened by 3 bases and J by 1 base, with 11 bases between the two germline ends. The V gene's germline CDR1 is SGHRS and CDR2 YFSETQ. The CDR3 runs to 14 residues. 5'RACE primed at constant segments yielded TCR alpha and TCR beta cDNA libraries bearing sample barcodes and UMIs. TCRdb passed the 5' RACE reads through MiXCR, listing each CDR3 protein once. The profile shows hundreds of thousands of distinct CDR3 sequences, 20% to 25% of them singletons. This sequence joins TRBV5-1 and TRBJ2-7; no firm D call. This receptor was identified in an adult woman who had mild COVID-19 (a few samples of this study predate the infection). Cell type and time point are not known. Input material: PBMCs or a T cell subset sorted from them (not recorded which). The CDR3 is CASSSMGSSYEQYF. The CDR3 DNA reads TGCGCCAGCAGCTCGATGGGTTCTTCCTACGAGCAGTACTTC.